The 27 T cell receptor beta chains presented below share a single source sample, sequenced in a study of OX40 agonist ivuxolimab in advanced cancers. Libraries were prepared through the immunoSEQ multiplex PCR assay. This immuneACCESS table, as held by TCRdb, lists in-frame sequences with V and J called but not all clones. Of the missing ones, under half trace to an unresolved V gene in checked studies; the others have no known cause. The sample records 120,000 or so clones, roughly 95% of which are singletons. 0.15% to 0.19% of the sample lies in the top ten. Sequencing was performed on CD4+ or CD8+ T cells sorted from blood, taken in a trial of the OX40 agonist ivuxolimab. These receptors all come from an adult with an advanced solid tumor such as melanoma, head and neck, liver or kidney cancer.

A few counts support this clone. The chain uses TRBV7-3 and TRBJ1-1; tentatively, D is TRBD1 (6 bases). Trimming shortened V by 5 bases and J by 10 bases, and 17 bases separated the two germline ends. This CDR3 spans 13 amino acids. Germline V gene data show CDR1 as SGHTA and CDR2 as FQGTGA. CDR3 bases: TGTGCCAGCAGCCCCGACCCCGGGGGCCCAGCTTTCTTT. Protein: CASSPDPGGPAFF.

This clone appeared a single time. The rearrangement joins TRBV13 to TRBJ2-1, with 7 bases matching TRBD1. The CDR3 is 16 amino acids. Germline CDR1 PRHDT, CDR2 FYEKMQ (reference sequence). The V segment lost 5 bases and the J segment 0 bases; nucleotides outside the gene matches: 7. CDR3 in amino acids: CASSLRQGYSYNEQFF. The DNA for the CDR3 is TGTGCCAGCAGCCTCAGACAGGGATACTCCTACAATGAGCAGTTCTTC. Full variable domain (rest looked up from reference TRBV13 and TRBJ2-1): AAGVIQSPRHLIKEKRETATLKCYPIPRHDTVYWYQQGPGQDPQFLISFYEKMQSDKGSIPDRFSAQQFSDYHSELNMSSLELGDSALYFCASSLRQGYSYNEQFFGPGTRLTVL.

The V call is TRBV2, the J call TRBJ2-2, with D hard to call. Trimming removed 7 bases at V and 1 base at J, with 4 bases between. Germline CDR1 SNHLY, CDR2 FYNNEI. The CDR3 sequence is 12 residues long. The CDR3 DNA sequence: TGTGCCAGCATGTGGAACACCGGGGAGCTGTTTTTT. This gives the protein CASMWNTGELFF.

This sequence joins TRBV7-3 and TRBJ2-2; no firm D call. The CDR3 is 15 residues long. V was trimmed by 1 base and J by 0 bases, leaving 6 bases between them. Germline-derived CDR1 and CDR2 are SGHTA and FQGTGA. Here the CDR3 reads CASSLISANTGELFF. The CDR3 DNA sequence: TGTGCCAGCAGCTTAATCAGCGCGAACACCGGGGAGCTGTTTTTT.

V and J are TRBV5-1 and TRBJ2-3; 9 bases align to TRBD2. V lost 0 bases and J lost 2; bases outside the gene matches: 7. This CDR3 is built from 17 residues. The germline V gene has CDR1 SGHRS and CDR2 YFSETQ. CDR3 residues: CASSLATSSGATDTQYF. The CDR3 DNA follows: TGCGCCAGCAGCTTGGCCACTTCTAGCGGGGCCACAGATACGCAGTATTTT.

This sequence joins TRBV15 and TRBJ1-4; D is ambiguous. Germline CDR1 reads LNHNV; CDR2 reads YYDKDF (reference sequence). The CDR3 consists of 19 residues. The germline V and J ends were trimmed by 5 bases and 0 bases, with 22 bases remaining between them. CDR3 sequence reads: CATSPDPGRALATNEKLFF. The CDR3 nucleotides read TGTGCCACCAGCCCCGACCCGGGAAGGGCCCTTGCAACTAATGAAAAACTGTTTTTT.

The V and J genes are TRBV9 and TRBJ2-3; the D is unclear. Trimming pared 0 bases from V and 3 bases from J, leaving 5 bases between. Germline V lookup: CDR1 SGDLS, CDR2 YYNGEE. The CDR3 covers 13 residues. The CDR3 protein is CASSVAPTDTQYF. The CDR3 nucleotides read TGTGCCAGCAGCGTAGCTCCAACAGATACGCAGTATTTT.

The chain joins TRBV7-8 to TRBJ2-7; D gene unclear. Germline CDR1 reads SGHVS; CDR2 reads FQNEAQ. The CDR3 runs 12 residues. V lost 1 base, J lost 3 bases, and 4 bases lay in between. This chain's CDR3 is CASSLGVYEQYF. The CDR3 coding sequence is TGTGCCAGCAGCTTAGGGGTCTACGAGCAGTACTTC.

The chain links TRBV7-3 to TRBJ2-7, with 8 bases identical to TRBD1. V shed 2 bases and J 4 bases; nucleotides not matched to a gene: 7. This CDR3 spans 15 amino acids. Germline values: CDR1 SGHTA, CDR2 FQGTGA. DNA for the CDR3: TGTGCCAGCAGCTTACTTGGACAGGGCGTTTACGAGCAGTACTTC. Protein sequence: CASSLLGQGVYEQYF.

The chain has TRBV7-6 and TRBJ2-7; 7 positions agree with TRBD1. CDR3 length: 15 residues. V dropped 1 base and J dropped 5; count of bases not matched to a gene: 8. Germline V gene data show CDR1 as SGHVS and CDR2 as FNYEAQ. The CDR3 sequence is CASSLVGTVPNEQYF. The DNA of the CDR3 is TGTGCCAGCAGCTTAGTTGGGACAGTTCCCAACGAGCAGTACTTC.

The chain couples TRBV14 to TRBJ1-6; D is perhaps TRBD1 (5 bases). The CDR3 covers 14 residues. Germline assignment: CDR1 SGHDN and CDR2 FVKESK. V lost 1 base and J lost 7, with 8 bases in between. The CDR3 nucleotides read TGTGCCAGCAGCCAAGGACAGAGAAATTCACCCCTCCACTTT. Its protein product is CASSQGQRNSPLHF.

The V call is TRBV21-1, the J call TRBJ1-4. TRBV21-1 corresponds to a pseudogene. This CDR3 is 16 amino acids long. The CDR3 DNA sequence: TGTGCCAGCAGCAAAGCGAAGAGGGGACCTAATGAAAAACTGTTTTTT. This encodes CASSKAKRGPNEKLFF.

The rearrangement uses TRBV6-1 and TRBJ1-4; no firm D call. Germline-derived CDR1 and CDR2 are MNHNS and SASEGT. Trimming removed 3 bases at V and 7 bases at J, with 12 bases between. The CDR3 has 14 residues. For the CDR3, the DNA is TGTGCCAGCAGTGAGACCTCAGGAAGTGAAAAACTGTTTTTT. Protein product: CASSETSGSEKLFF.

The chain uses TRBV30 and TRBJ1-4; TRBD1 agrees at 8 bases. From germline, CDR1 is GTSNPN and CDR2 SVGIG (reference sequence). V lost 3 bases, J lost 3 bases, and 3 bases stayed unmatched. The CDR3 loop spans 14 amino acids. CDR3 protein: CAWSEGQANEKLFF. The DNA for the CDR3 is TGTGCCTGGAGCGAGGGACAGGCTAATGAAAAACTGTTTTTT.

This clone was seen only once. The J gene is TRBJ2-5, the V gene TRBV5-4; TRBD2 is a possible D gene (6 bases). Trimming stripped 0 bases from V and 5 bases from J, with 11 bases between. Germline CDR1 reads SGHNT; CDR2 reads YYREEE (reference sequence). The CDR3 contains 14 residues. The CDR3 DNA is TGTGCCAGCAGCTTGGGGGCGGGATTGGAGACCCAGTACTTC. Its translation: CASSLGAGLETQYF.

This chain uses TRBV6-5 with TRBJ2-1, with TRBD2 matching 11 bases. V was pared by 9 bases and J by 5 bases, with 9 bases of the junction left unmatched. There are 15 residues in the CDR3. Germline loops: CDR1 MNHEY, CDR2 SVGAGI. The CDR3 sequence is CASKTGTSGNNEQFF. The CDR3, as DNA: TGTGCCAGTAAGACCGGGACTAGCGGCAACAATGAGCAGTTCTTC.

The V call is TRBV30, the J call TRBJ2-5; D gene uncertain. Germline CDR1 is GTSNPN and CDR2 is SVGIG (reference sequence). This CDR3 region has 13 residues. With 2 bases removed from V and 4 bases from J, the gap between germline ends came to 11 bases. In DNA, the CDR3 is TGTGCCTGGAGTTATAGCCTGGGAGAGACCCAGTACTTC. Its translation: CAWSYSLGETQYF.

In DNA form, the CDR3 reads TGTGCCAGCAGCTTGGGGCAGGGGAAAGAAAAACTGTTTTTT. This codes for CASSLGQGKEKLFF. V and J are TRBV5-6 and TRBJ1-4, with a possible D match to TRBD1 (6 bases). Trimming cost V 0 bases and J 8 bases, with 11 bases left between them. This CDR3 has 14 amino acids. From germline, CDR1 is SGHDT and CDR2 YYEEEE.

V is TRBV7-6 and J is TRBJ1-3; D gene uncertain. Deletions cut 5 bases from V and 4 bases from J, with 15 bases between. This CDR3 contains 15 residues. The germline V gene encodes CDR1 SGHVS and CDR2 FNYEAQ. The CDR3 coding sequence is TGTGCCAGCAGCCCCACGACCCCCGGGGGAAACACCATATATTTT. Translation: CASSPTTPGGNTIYF.

This rearrangement joins TRBV11-3 to TRBJ2-5, with 8 bases identical to TRBD2. The germline V gene encodes CDR1 SGHNT and CDR2 YENEEA. V lost 4 bases to trimming and J lost 4 bases; unmatched junction nucleotides: 8. The CDR3 sequence is 15 residues long. CDR3 DNA: TGTGCCAGCAGCTCCGGGGGGGGAGAGGCAGAGACCCAGTACTTC. Encoded protein: CASSSGGGEAETQYF.

V and J are TRBV4-1 and TRBJ2-2, with 7 positions matching TRBD1. CDR3 size: 14 residues. Germline trimming cut 2 bases from V and 10 bases from J; bases unmatched to any gene: 7. Germline V gene sequence: CDR1 MGHRA, CDR2 YSYEKL. The CDR3 loop reads CASSQTGTVEELFF. CDR3 DNA: TGCGCCAGCAGCCAAACCGGGACAGTAGAGGAGCTGTTTTTT.

This chain connects TRBV6-5 to TRBJ2-3; 7 bases align to TRBD2. V gave up 8 bases and J gave up 0 bases; unmatched junction bases: 8. CDR3 length: 15 amino acids. Per germline, CDR1 MNHEY and CDR2 SVGAGI. DNA for the CDR3: TGTGCCAGCGGGGGGGAGCGGGCGAGCACAGATACGCAGTATTTT. It yields the protein CASGGERASTDTQYF.

The chain uses TRBV28 and TRBJ1-6; D ambiguous. Germline V gene sequence: CDR1 MDHEN, CDR2 SYDVKM. The CDR3 runs 13 residues. V was shortened by 2 bases and J by 9 bases, with 8 bases between the two germline ends. The CDR3 loop reads CASSLRVVSPLHF. CDR3 coding DNA: TGTGCCAGCAGTTTACGCGTAGTTTCACCCCTCCACTTT.

The rearrangement uses TRBV27 and TRBJ1-2; D not certain. The CDR3 extends over 14 amino acids. Between the trimmed V and J ends, which lost 6 bases and 7 bases, there was a span of 18 bases. Germline V CDR1 and CDR2: MNHEY, SMNVEV (reference sequence). As DNA, the CDR3 is TGTGCCAGCAGCTTAGACCGGCAGGCGCGTGGCTACACCTTC. This gives the protein CASSLDRQARGYTF.

The gene calls are TRBV7-9 and TRBJ2-1; D might be TRBD1 (6 bases). The V and J ends lost 5 bases and 9 bases respectively, with 17 bases between them. The germline V gene encodes CDR1 SEHNR and CDR2 FQNEAQ (reference sequence). This CDR3 is 14 amino acids long. The CDR3 region has the DNA TGTGCCAGCAGCGTGGTTCAAAGAGGGGGTGAGCAGTTCTTC. Its translation: CASSVVQRGGEQFF. Combining the CDR3 with reference TRBV7-9 and TRBJ2-1 gives the whole variable domain DTGVSQNPRHKITKRGQNVTFRCDPISEHNRLYWYRQTLGQGPEFLTYFQNEAQLEKSRLLSDRFSAERPKGSFSTLEIQRTEQGDSAMYLCASSVVQRGGEQFFGPGTRLTVL.

V and J are TRBV6-1 and TRBJ2-3; D possibly corresponds to TRBD2 (7 bases). CDR3 length: 14 amino acids. The ends were cut back, 8 bases at V and 4 bases at J, with 16 bases in the middle. Germline V gives CDR1 MNHNS, CDR2 SASEGT. The CDR3 spells CASLEGGAADTQYF. CDR3 in DNA: TGTGCCAGCCTAGAGGGGGGGGCGGCAGATACGCAGTATTTT.

The chain has TRBV4-2 and TRBJ1-1; no clear D. Looked up from germline, CDR1 is LGHNA and CDR2 is YNFKEQ. The CDR3 covers 16 residues. V lost 1 base and J 0 bases, leaving 12 bases between the germline ends. The CDR3 reads CASSQGRDTMNTEAFF. In DNA form, the CDR3 reads TGTGCCAGCAGCCAAGGGCGAGACACCATGAACACTGAAGCTTTCTTT.